One and the same sample provided the 32 T cell receptor beta chains below, sequenced in a study of shared clonotypes between healthy human individuals. Here immunoSEQ multiplex PCR was the method, and the copy in TCRdb shows in-frame clones only, minus some. The profile covers some 2,100,000 clones, with almost 96% appearing a single time and 0.1% to 0.15% taken by the ten largest. The specimen was naive CD4+ T cells sorted from blood. Regarding subset: CD45RA+ positively selected. The receptor source for this set is a man aged 18 to 30 in good health.

This clone was found once. In DNA form, the CDR3 reads TGCGCCAGCAGCTTGGCCCAAGGGGGCCAAGGCTACACCTTC. Protein product: CASSLAQGGQGYTF. V usage is TRBV5-1 and J usage is TRBJ1-2; TRBD1 matches at 7 bases. The CDR3 is made up of 14 amino acids. V was clipped by 0 bases and J by 8 bases; unmatched bases: 7. The germline V gene has CDR1 SGHRS and CDR2 YFSETQ.

V is TRBV30 and J is TRBJ2-2; D gene unclear. Germline CDR1 reads GTSNPN; CDR2 reads SVGIG (reference sequence). V lost 2 bases and J lost 1, with 8 bases in between. The CDR3 has 14 amino acids. The CDR3 coding sequence is TGTGCCTGGAGTCGCCGACAGAACACCGGGGAGCTGTTTTTT. Translating it yields CAWSRRQNTGELFF.

The DNA of the CDR3 is TGTGCCAGCAGTTCGGGGGGGTCCTCGAGCGAGCAGTACTTC. Its translation is CASSSGGSSSEQYF. The rearrangement joins TRBV28 to TRBJ2-7; 8 bases match TRBD2. With 4 bases clipped from V and 6 bases from J, the junction kept 8 bases outside the gene matches. This CDR3 region has 14 residues. CDR1 and CDR2 (germline): MDHEN, SYDVKM.

This chain uses TRBV30 with TRBJ1-1; maybe TRBD1 (6 bases). V was cut by 0 bases and J by 8 bases, with 10 bases left in between. The V gene's germline CDR1 is GTSNPN and CDR2 SVGIG (reference sequence). The CDR3 consists of 12 residues. CDR3 sequence: CAWSVRGQEAFF. DNA of the CDR3: TGTGCCTGGAGTGTACGGGGGCAGGAAGCTTTCTTT.

The genes are TRBV5-4 and TRBJ2-2; 12 bases line up with TRBD2. Germline V gene sequence: CDR1 SGHNT, CDR2 YYREEE (reference sequence). The V gene end was trimmed by 4 bases and the J gene end by 7 bases; junction bases not matched to a gene: 5. This CDR3 is built from 15 residues. The CDR3 DNA follows: TGTGCCAGCAGCCCGATGGGACTAGCGGGCGGGGAGCTGTTTTTT. Amino acid sequence: CASSPMGLAGGELFF. The full variable domain, in which reference TRBV5-4 and TRBJ2-2 provide the parts outside the CDR3, is ETGVTQSPTHLIKTRGQQVTLRCSSQSGHNTVSWYQQALGQGPQFIFQYYREEENGRGNFPPRFSGLQFPNYSSELNVNALELDDSALYLCASSPMGLAGGELFFGEGSRLTVL.

The chain links TRBV11-3 to TRBJ1-4; D might be TRBD1 (5 bases). Germline-derived CDR1 and CDR2 are SGHNT and YENEEA. V gave up 5 bases and J gave up 8 bases, with 18 bases separating them. The CDR3 loop spans 15 amino acids. The CDR3 DNA reads as TGTGCCAGCAGCCCTGGGGGGAAGGGCGGAGAAAAACTGTTTTTT. It is translated as CASSPGGKGGEKLFF.

The CDR3 protein is CASSPHREISNYGYTF. In DNA, the CDR3 is TGTGCCAGCAGCCCCCACAGGGAAATCTCTAACTATGGCTACACCTTC. This chain joins TRBV5-4 and TRBJ1-2, with a possible D match to TRBD1 (6 bases). With 4 bases removed from V and 0 bases from J, the gap between germline ends came to 16 bases. There are 16 residues in the CDR3. CDR1 is SGHNT and CDR2 is YYREEE in the germline V gene (reference sequence).

The V gene is TRBV2, the J gene TRBJ1-2, with TRBD1 as a possible D gene (6 bases). V lost 4 bases, J lost 3 bases, and 27 bases lay in between. This CDR3 is built from 19 residues. In germline, CDR1 is SNHLY, CDR2 FYNNEI. The CDR3 coding sequence is TGTGCCAGCAGTGGGTCAAGGGGGGTCAGGTTATCCTGGGACTATGGCTACACCTTC. Protein product: CASSGSRGVRLSWDYGYTF.

The chain uses TRBV5-1 and TRBJ1-1; D gene unclear. Between the trimmed V and J ends, which lost 0 bases and 0 bases, there was a span of 6 bases. The germline gives CDR1 SGHRS, CDR2 YFSETQ. The CDR3 consists of 14 residues. CDR3 nucleotides: TGCGCCAGCAGCTTGGTACCCATGAACACTGAAGCTTTCTTT. Translating it yields CASSLVPMNTEAFF.

The rearrangement joins TRBV4-1 to TRBJ2-1; TRBD2 matches at 8 bases. The J segment lost 0 bases and the V segment lost 1 base, leaving 17 bases of the junction unmatched. The CDR3 runs to 21 residues. CDR1 is MGHRA, CDR2 YSYEKL, per germline. CDR3 in DNA: TGCGCCAGCAGCCAAGTATTCCCGGGAGGGCTTTACGGGAGCTCCTACAATGAGCAGTTCTTC. Translated: CASSQVFPGGLYGSSYNEQFF.

As concerns this clone: The sample has other DNA sequences that encode this CDR3 too. The genes are TRBV7-9 and TRBJ2-5, with 11 nucleotides matching TRBD1. CDR3 length equals 15 residues. The germline gives CDR1 SEHNR, CDR2 FQNEAQ (reference sequence). V was pared by 5 bases and J by 5 bases, with 7 bases of the junction left unmatched. The CDR3 is CASSPGQGAWETQYF. CDR3 sequence (DNA): TGTGCCAGCAGCCCCGGACAGGGGGCCTGGGAGACCCAGTACTTC.

The chain has TRBV30 and TRBJ2-5; the D gene could be TRBD1 or TRBD2 (5 bases each). Germline CDR1 and CDR2: GTSNPN and SVGIG (reference sequence). V lost 1 base, J lost 9 bases, and 12 bases lay in between. The CDR3 covers 12 residues. As DNA, the CDR3 is TGTGCCTGGAGTGGGGACCGAAAATCCCAGTACTTC. Its protein is CAWSGDRKSQYF.

The rearrangement links TRBV27 to TRBJ2-3; 14 nucleotides align to TRBD2. V shed 5 bases and J 2 bases; nucleotides not matched to a gene: 6. CDR3 length equals 17 residues. CDR1 MNHEY and CDR2 SMNVEV come from the germline V gene (reference sequence). Here the CDR3 reads CASSTRLAGGHTDTQYF. For the CDR3, the DNA is TGTGCCAGCAGTACCCGACTAGCGGGGGGGCACACAGATACGCAGTATTTT.

The V gene is TRBV25-1, the J gene TRBJ2-1; D is tentatively TRBD1 or TRBD2 (5 bases each). Deletions cut 6 bases from V and 3 bases from J, with 15 bases between. This CDR3 region has 15 residues. The germline gives CDR1 MGHDK, CDR2 SYGVNS. CDR3 protein: CASRWGSAIYNEQFF. For the CDR3, the DNA is TGTGCCAGCAGGTGGGGGAGCGCGATCTACAATGAGCAGTTCTTC.

This clone has just one count. The chain recombines TRBV18 with TRBJ1-4; D not certain. This CDR3 has 14 residues. CDR1 and CDR2 from the germline V gene are KGHSH and LQKENI. Between the trimmed V and J ends, which lost 5 bases and 4 bases, there was a span of 11 bases. CDR3 in amino acids: CASSATSNNEKLFF. CDR3 coding DNA: TGTGCCAGCTCAGCCACCAGTAATAATGAAAAACTGTTTTTT.

The chain is built from TRBV5-1 and TRBJ2-7; 10 nucleotides match TRBD2. Per germline, CDR1 SGHRS and CDR2 YFSETQ. This CDR3 spans 16 amino acids. V shed 3 bases, J shed 2 bases, and the junction held 8 bases outside the gene matches. The CDR3 here is CASSWDRTSGAYEQYF. The CDR3 region has the DNA TGCGCCAGCAGCTGGGATCGGACTAGCGGAGCCTACGAGCAGTACTTC. Drawing the rest from reference TRBV5-1 and TRBJ2-7, the complete variable domain is KAGVTQTPRYLIKTRGQQVTLSCSPISGHRSVSWYQQTPGQGLQFLFEYFSETQRNKGNFPGRFSGRQFSNSRSEMNVSTLELGDSALYLCASSWDRTSGAYEQYFGPGTRLTVT.

The chain employs TRBV6-5 and TRBJ2-7, with 14 bases lining up with TRBD2. V was pared by 6 bases and J by 4 bases, with 5 bases of the junction left unmatched. The CDR3 is 15 residues long. Germline V lookup: CDR1 MNHEY, CDR2 SVGAGI. In DNA form, the CDR3 reads TGTGCCAGCAGGCGGGGGACTAGCGGGAGTTACGAGCAGTACTTC. It yields the protein CASRRGTSGSYEQYF.

A note on this clone: Other DNA sequences in this sample translate to the same CDR3. This chain uses TRBV7-3 with TRBJ1-1; D gene ambiguous. This CDR3 has 13 amino acids. V lost 1 base to trimming and J lost 3 bases, with 6 bases between them. CDR1 SGHTA and CDR2 FQGTGA come from the germline V gene. The CDR3 DNA follows: TGTGCCAGCAGCTTAAAGGGTGACACTGAAGCTTTCTTT. It translates to CASSLKGDTEAFF.

The chain's CDR3 is CSLTSGPGNTIYF. The CDR3 bases are TGCAGCCTTACTTCAGGGCCTGGAAACACCATATATTTT. The V gene is TRBV29-1, the J gene TRBJ1-3, with D maybe TRBD1 (5 bases). CDR1 SQVTM and CDR2 ANQGSEA come from the germline V gene. Trimming removed 8 bases at V and 2 bases at J, with 13 bases between. The CDR3 runs to 13 residues. Complete variable domain (other parts from reference TRBV29-1 and TRBJ1-3): SAVISQKPSRDICQRGTSLTIQCQVDSQVTMMFWYRQQPGQSLTLIATANQGSEATYESGFVIDKFPISRPNLTFSTLTVSNMSPEDSSIYLCSLTSGPGNTIYFGEGSWLTVV.

The rearrangement links TRBV28 to TRBJ1-3; the match to TRBD1 covers 9 bases. Germline V gene sequence: CDR1 MDHEN, CDR2 SYDVKM. With 5 bases clipped from V and 3 bases from J, the junction kept 5 bases outside the gene matches. The CDR3 covers 15 residues. The CDR3 loop reads CASSKTGGNGNTIYF. As DNA, the CDR3 is TGTGCCAGCAGTAAGACAGGGGGAAATGGAAACACCATATATTTT.

The chain has TRBV5-6 and TRBJ2-2; 8 positions match TRBD1. Germline V CDR1 and CDR2: SGHDT, YYEEEE. The CDR3 spans 15 residues. The V gene end was trimmed by 5 bases and the J gene end by 0 bases; junction bases not matched to a gene: 3. The CDR3, as DNA: TGTGCCAGCAGGCGGACAGGGACGAACACCGGGGAGCTGTTTTTT. This encodes CASRRTGTNTGELFF.

The chain is built from TRBV9 and TRBJ2-7; 9 positions match TRBD1. Germline lookup yields CDR1 SGDLS and CDR2 YYNGEE. The trim removed 4 bases at V and 5 bases at J, leaving 7 bases unmatched. The CDR3 sequence is 14 residues long. The CDR3 bases are TGTGCCAGCAGCCCCGGGGACAGGGTCCACGAGCAGTACTTC. Protein sequence: CASSPGDRVHEQYF.

V and J are TRBV28 and TRBJ1-4, with D unclear. Trimming pared 5 bases from V and 0 bases from J, leaving 10 bases between. CDR3 length: 15 amino acids. In germline, CDR1 is MDHEN, CDR2 SYDVKM. For the CDR3, the DNA is TGTGCCAGCAGTGCCTACACCTCAACTAATGAAAAACTGTTTTTT. Its translation is CASSAYTSTNEKLFF. The complete variable domain, with remaining parts taken from reference TRBV28 and TRBJ1-4, reads DVKVTQSSRYLVKRTGEKVFLECVQDMDHENMFWYRQDPGLGLRLIYFSYDVKMKEKGDIPEGYSVSREKKERFSLILESASTNQTSMYLCASSAYTSTNEKLFFGSGTQLSVL.

The genes are TRBV11-1 and TRBJ1-3; D is undetermined. Germline V gene data show CDR1 as SGHAT and CDR2 as FQDESV (reference sequence). V was trimmed by 5 bases and J by 8 bases, leaving 10 bases between them. The CDR3 runs 12 residues. CDR3 sequence: CASSAEEDTIYF. As DNA, the CDR3 is TGTGCCAGCAGCGCAGAAGAGGACACCATATATTTT. The full variable domain, its missing parts supplied by reference TRBV11-1 and TRBJ1-3, is EAEVAQSPRYKITEKSQAVAFWCDPISGHATLYWYRQILGQGPELLVQFQDESVVDDSQLPKDRFSAERLKGVDSTLKIQPAELGDSAMYLCASSAEEDTIYFGEGSWLTVV.

The gene calls are TRBV2 and TRBJ1-1; D may be TRBD1 (6 bases). V was shortened by 1 base and J by 10 bases, with 13 bases between the two germline ends. Germline lookup yields CDR1 SNHLY and CDR2 FYNNEI. The CDR3 extends over 13 amino acids. CDR3 sequence: CASSEDHTGTAFF. As DNA, the CDR3 is TGTGCCAGCAGTGAAGACCATACAGGGACAGCTTTCTTT.

The chain carries TRBV7-9 and TRBJ2-1; no definite D call. Germline CDR1 is SEHNR and CDR2 is FQNEAQ (reference sequence). This CDR3 is built from 14 residues. The ends were cut back, 5 bases at V and 2 bases at J, with 10 bases in the middle. Written as DNA, the CDR3 is TGTGCCAGCAGCCCCAGCCCCGCCTACAATGAGCAGTTCTTC. The encoded protein is CASSPSPAYNEQFF.

This clone was observed once. The rearrangement uses TRBV11-2 and TRBJ1-1; tentative D call: TRBD1 (6 bases). The CDR3 has 17 residues. The V and J ends lost 2 bases and 2 bases respectively, with 18 bases between them. Germline values: CDR1 SGHAT, CDR2 FQNNGV. In DNA, the CDR3 is TGTGCCAGCAGCTTAAGTGCGACAGGTGGGCTCAACACTGAAGCTTTCTTT. Its protein product is CASSLSATGGLNTEAFF.

The rearrangement joins TRBV10-2 to TRBJ2-7; D gene uncertain. V was clipped by 7 bases and J by 0 bases, with 13 bases between them. CDR1 is WSHSY and CDR2 is SAAADI in the germline V gene. This CDR3 contains 14 residues. The CDR3 DNA reads TGCGCCAGCACCCACTCAGTGAACTCCTACGAGCAGTACTTC. It specifies CASTHSVNSYEQYF.

V and J are TRBV6-6 and TRBJ2-7; tentatively, D is TRBD1 (5 bases). This CDR3 contains 15 residues. Trimming took 0 bases from V and 1 from J, leaving 10 bases between them. Per the germline V gene, CDR1 is MNHNY and CDR2 is SVGAGI (reference sequence). CDR3 residues: CASSYSETDSYEQYF. In nucleotides, the CDR3 is TGTGCCAGCAGTTACTCCGAGACAGATTCCTACGAGCAGTACTTC.

The chain uses TRBV30 and TRBJ2-7, with unresolved D. The CDR3 length is 14 residues. V lost 0 bases and J 6 bases, leaving 15 bases between the germline ends. Germline values: CDR1 GTSNPN, CDR2 SVGIG (reference sequence). Here the CDR3 reads CAWSVRKLTGEQYF. CDR3 DNA: TGTGCCTGGAGTGTACGGAAACTTACGGGCGAGCAGTACTTC.

V usage is TRBV7-9 and J usage is TRBJ1-2; possible D gene TRBD1, 5 bases. The CDR3 is 11 amino acids. Between the trimmed V and J ends, which lost 7 bases and 8 bases, there was a span of 11 bases. Germline lookup yields CDR1 SEHNR and CDR2 FQNEAQ (reference sequence). The CDR3 region is CASKGERGYTF. The CDR3 DNA follows: TGTGCCAGCAAAGGGGAGCGAGGCTACACCTTC.

The chain recombines TRBV5-1 with TRBJ2-7, with 9 bases lining up with TRBD1. The trim removed 5 bases at V and 2 bases at J, leaving 2 bases unmatched. Looked up from germline, CDR1 is SGHRS and CDR2 is YFSETQ. The CDR3 has 13 amino acids. DNA for the CDR3: TGCGCCAGCAGAGGGACAGGGACCTACGAGCAGTACTTC. Protein: CASRGTGTYEQYF.